This T cell receptor (beta chain) was recovered during a study of shared clonotypes between healthy human individuals. Whole-study findings and limits: The generation probabilities recorded for non-shared clonotypes fell below those of clonotypes shared by all four donors. On the whole, naive subsets had larger estimated richness than memory subsets had. With few donors, the genetic and exposure-history diversity represented was limited.

Comment on this clone: No antigen is known for it. The identical CDR3 is also encoded by other nucleotide sequences in the sample.

The authors distributed each subset's genomic DNA evenly over several immunoSEQ plates. Sequenced by immunoSEQ multiplex PCR; TCRdb stores in-frame clones only, minus some. The sample includes 950,000 to 1,200,000 clones, roughly 80% of them seen just once. The sample consisted of memory CD4+ T cells from PBMCs. Described subset: CD45RA-negative fraction. This clonotype was obtained from a man between 18 and 35 years old in good health. Some clones in this sample may be carry-over from other donors' samples.

In nucleotides, the CDR3 is TGTGCCAGCAGCCTTAACACCGGGGAGCTGTTTTTT. Amino acids: CASSLNTGELFF. V usage is TRBV6-5 and J usage is TRBJ2-2; no clear D gene. Trimming shortened V by 6 bases and J by 2 bases, and 4 bases separated the two germline ends. This CDR3 contains 12 residues. Per germline, CDR1 MNHEY and CDR2 SVGAGI.